A selection of T cell receptor beta chains follows, all from one sample in a study of blood T cell repertoires in COVID-19. Method: immunoSEQ multiplex PCR; TCRdb's copy keeps in-frame clones and lacks some. The sample lists more than 150,000 clones, more than 65% seen once, with approximately 13% in the top ten. The sequenced sample was peripheral blood. The receptor source for this set is a woman of 80 years or more with acute or convalescent COVID-19. CDR3s include the opening cysteine and the closing phenylalanine or tryptophan. D genes are given only for firm matches. Clone sizes are given selectively: once, few, many, or a class where the clone is expanded.

>.|.|TRBJ1-1|13|TRBV7-2
CASSTQWNTEAFF
TGTGCCAGCAGCACACAGTGGAACACTGAAGCTTTCTTT
>.|.|TRBJ2-1|15|TRBV7-2
CASSLFYGTYNEQFF
TGTGCCAGCAGCTTATTTTACGGGACCTACAATGAGCAGTTCTTC
>.|many|TRBJ1-2|14|TRBV4-2
CASSQISPGDGYTF
TGTGCCAGCAGCCAAATCTCCCCAGGGGATGGCTACACCTTC
>TRBD2|few|TRBJ2-2|15|TRBV27
CASSLSMGGGRELFF
TGTGCCAGCAGTTTATCGATGGGGGGGGGAAGGGAGCTGTTTTTT
>.|.|TRBJ2-6|18|TRBV15
CATSREEGAASGANVLTF
TGTGCCACCAGCAGAGAGGAGGGAGCGGCCTCTGGGGCCAACGTCCTGACTTTC
>.|.|TRBJ2-7|15|TRBV11-2
CASSLDLAFSYEQYF
TGTGCCAGCAGCTTAGATCTAGCTTTCTCCTACGAGCAGTACTTC
>.|.|TRBJ2-3|13|TRBV2
CASNRAFTDTQYF
TGTGCCAGCAACAGGGCATTCACAGATACGCAGTATTTT
>.|.|TRBJ2-5|15|TRBV5-1
CASSRGTTPEETQYF
TGCGCCAGCAGCAGAGGGACAACCCCTGAGGAGACCCAGTACTTC
>TRBD2|once|TRBJ2-7|15|TRBV5-1
CASSLNIAGGSEQYF
TGCGCCAGCAGCTTGAATATAGCGGGAGGATCCGAGCAGTACTTC
>.|.|TRBJ1-2|16|TRBV19
CASSMSVGQTNYGYTF
TGTGCCAGTAGTATGAGTGTTGGACAGACTAACTATGGCTACACCTTC
>.|.|TRBJ1-5|14|TRBV19
CASSIQGSRQPQHF
TGTGCCAGTAGTATACAGGGTAGTAGGCAGCCCCAGCATTTT
>.|.|TRBJ2-7|15|TRBV19
CASSPGLGGSYEQYF
TGTGCCAGTAGTCCGGGGCTGGGGGGCTCCTACGAGCAGTACTTC
>.|.|TRBJ1-1|19|TRBV6-7
CASSYSRGAGPGRDTEAFF
TGTGCCAGCAGTTACTCTCGGGGGGCAGGTCCGGGGAGGGACACTGAAGCTTTCTTT
>.|.|TRBJ2-1|12|TRBV19
CASSIIGNEQFF
TGTGCCAGTAGTATAATCGGCAATGAGCAGTTCTTC
>TRBD1|.|TRBJ1-6|15|TRBV18
CASSPTTGVNSPLHF
TGTGCCAGCTCACCAACGACAGGGGTTAATTCACCCCTCCACTTT
>TRBD2|once|TRBJ2-1|15|TRBV10-1
CANPPWREAANEQFF
TGCGCCAACCCACCCTGGCGGGAGGCCGCCAATGAGCAGTTCTTC
>TRBD2|.|TRBJ2-3|16|TRBV19
CASNPDGSGTQRAQYF
TGTGCCAGCAACCCCGATGGTAGCGGGACCCAACGGGCGCAGTATTTT
>TRBD1|.|TRBJ2-6|18|TRBV11-2
CASSPRTGLGAGANVLTF
TGTGCCAGCAGCCCCAGGACAGGCCTCGGGGCTGGGGCCAACGTCCTGACTTTC
>.|.|TRBJ1-5|17|TRBV7-8
CASSPRTGGAYNQPQHF
TGTGCCAGCAGCCCCAGGACGGGGGGAGCTTACAATCAGCCCCAGCATTTT
>TRBD2|.|TRBJ2-3|14|TRBV19
CASRQAGGTDTQYF
TGTGCCAGTAGACAAGCGGGAGGCACAGATACGCAGTATTTT
>.|few|TRBJ1-2|14|TRBV14
CASSQGPGPYGYTF
TGTGCCAGCAGCCAAGGGCCAGGGCCCTATGGCTACACCTTC